What follows are 11 T cell receptor beta chains derived from one specimen sequenced in a study of spatial heterogeneity in lung cancer. One entry per CDR3 protein, called by TCRdb with MiXCR from the 5' RACE reads. The data show roughly 100,000 distinct CDR3 sequences, with 7% to 9% seen just once and 6.9% held by the top ten. Noted time point: sample taken at primary tumor resection. Unsorted whole RNA from tumor, nontumor lung or frozen PBMC underwent sequencing. Sequenced material: PBMCs, taken at surgery. The receptors derive from a male donor with early-stage non-small cell lung cancer.

This clonotype was counted ten times or more. This chain connects TRBV20-1 to TRBJ2-2, with D possibly matching TRBD2 (6 bases). This CDR3 spans 14 amino acids. V dropped 4 bases and J dropped 3 bases, with 12 bases sitting between them. Germline values: CDR1 DFQATT, CDR2 SNEGSKA (reference sequence). CDR3 in amino acids: CSAMGEADTGELFF. In DNA form, the CDR3 reads TGCAGTGCTATGGGGGAGGCGGACACCGGGGAGCTGTTTTTT.

This clonotype was recorded a few times. This sequence joins TRBV7-3 and TRBJ2-7, with D perhaps assigned TRBD1 or TRBD2 (5 bases each). With 6 bases removed from V and 4 bases from J, the gap between germline ends came to 19 bases. This CDR3 has 15 amino acids. Per the germline V gene, CDR1 is SGHTA and CDR2 is FQGTGA. In DNA form, the CDR3 reads TGTGCCAGCAGTCTGGGACCTCAGTTTGGATACGAGCAGTACTTC. Its protein product is CASSLGPQFGYEQYF.

This clonotype was detected many times. For the CDR3, the DNA is TGCGCCAGCAGTCAATCGACGGTGGTTTACTACGAGCAGTACTTC. Translated: CASSQSTVVYYEQYF. This chain joins TRBV23-1 and TRBJ2-7; D is unresolved. TRBV23-1 is an open reading frame whose function is uncertain. There are 15 residues in the CDR3. V shed 0 bases and J shed 3 bases, with 12 bases lying between them.

The V call is TRBV12-3 or TRBV12-4, the J call TRBJ2-6, with 11 bases lining up with TRBD1. V lost 5 bases and J lost 8; bases outside the gene matches: 5. The CDR3 sequence is 15 residues long. This chain's CDR3 is CASSPGQGATNVLTF. The CDR3 nucleotides are TGTGCCAGCAGTCCAGGACAGGGGGCGACCAACGTCCTGACTTTC.

Only a few counts were recorded for this clonotype. The rearrangement joins TRBV20-1 to TRBJ2-3; TRBD2 aligns across 15 bases. The germline CDR1 and CDR2 sequences are DFQATT and SNEGSKA (reference sequence). Trimming at V came to 6 bases and at J to 6 bases, leaving 7 bases not matched to a gene. This CDR3 contains 15 residues. CDR3 DNA sequence: TGCAGTGCAGTACCCGGGACTAGCGGGGGGGATACGCAGTATTTT. This translates into CSAVPGTSGGDTQYF.

The chain joins TRBV11-3 to TRBJ2-1; D is possibly TRBD1 (5 bases). This CDR3 is built from 15 residues. From germline, CDR1 is SGHNT and CDR2 YENEEA. With 0 bases removed from V and 4 bases from J, the gap between germline ends came to 10 bases. DNA for the CDR3: TGTGCCAGCAGCTTAGAGGGGCGAGAGTACAATGAGCAGTTCTTC. Protein sequence: CASSLEGREYNEQFF. The whole variable domain, remainder taken from reference TRBV11-3 and TRBJ2-1, is EAGVVQSPRYKIIEKKQPVAFWCNPISGHNTLYWYLQNLGQGPELLIRYENEEAVDDSQLPKDRFSAERLKGVDSTLKIQPAELGDSAVYLCASSLEGREYNEQFFGPGTRLTVL.

This clonotype rates as medium-sized. The chain carries TRBV27 and TRBJ2-2, with D possibly being TRBD2 (6 bases). CDR3 length equals 18 residues. The germline V gene has CDR1 MNHEY and CDR2 SMNVEV (reference sequence). V lost 1 base, J lost 2 bases, and 17 bases lay in between. In nucleotides, the CDR3 is TGTGCCAGCAGTTTATTGCTTAGTGGCGGGATTAACACCGGGGAGCTGTTTTTT. Protein sequence: CASSLLLSGGINTGELFF.

In this sample, this clonotype turned up many times. The CDR3 protein is CASSTGDGNYEQYF. The CDR3 nucleotides are TGCGCCAGCAGCACGGGGGACGGAAACTACGAGCAGTACTTC. V and J are TRBV5-1 and TRBJ2-7; tentative D call: TRBD2 (6 bases). Germline V gives CDR1 SGHRS, CDR2 YFSETQ. The length of the CDR3 is 14 residues. Trimming took 4 bases from V and 3 from J, leaving 14 bases between them. The variable domain in full, with the rest retrieved from reference TRBV5-1 and TRBJ2-7, is KAGVTQTPRYLIKTRGQQVTLSCSPISGHRSVSWYQQTPGQGLQFLFEYFSETQRNKGNFPGRFSGRQFSNSRSEMNVSTLELGDSALYLCASSTGDGNYEQYFGPGTRLTVT.

This clonotype was seen a handful of times. This rearrangement joins TRBV29-1 to TRBJ2-4; possible D gene TRBD1, 7 bases. The CDR3 spans 12 residues. The V gene's germline CDR1 is SQVTM and CDR2 ANQGSEA. Trimming shortened V by 6 bases and J by 9 bases, and 15 bases separated the two germline ends. The CDR3: CSVHYQGGIQYF. CDR3 sequence (DNA): TGCAGCGTACATTATCAGGGGGGCATTCAGTACTTC.

This clonotype has ten or more counts. The chain uses TRBV29-1 and TRBJ2-4; D uncertain. The germline V gene encodes CDR1 SQVTM and CDR2 ANQGSEA. Trimming pared 6 bases from V and 8 bases from J, leaving 14 bases between. The CDR3 runs to 12 residues. The CDR3 sequence is CSVAGPQDIQYF. In DNA, the CDR3 is TGCAGCGTCGCCGGGCCTCAGGACATTCAGTACTTC.

The rearrangement links TRBV24-1 to TRBJ2-3; D is ambiguous. From germline, CDR1 is KGHDR and CDR2 SFDVKD. CDR3 length: 14 residues. The V and J ends lost 2 bases and 6 bases respectively, with 11 bases between them. CDR3 in amino acids: CATSDSRAPDTQYF. The CDR3 DNA is TGTGCCACCAGTGATTCCCGCGCCCCCGATACGCAGTATTTT.